Below, 15 T cell receptor beta chains from the same sample are listed, as sequenced in a study of blood T cells in healthy people across ages. Alongside a J-beta primer mix, a sample-barcoded 5' primer served in a second PCR lasting about 7 to 12 cycles. TCRdb independently ran MiXCR on the 5' RACE reads; one entry per CDR3 protein. The sample comprises 600,000 to 900,000 distinct CDR3 sequences, 25% to 30% of which are singletons, and less than 3.5% rests with the top ten. These data also formed part of another study, on T cells of mothers and their children.

Specimen: blood. The receptors derive from a boy between 10 and 17 years old in good health.

The V gene is TRBV7-2, the J gene TRBJ2-6, with D perhaps TRBD2 (7 bases). CDR1 SGHTA and CDR2 FQGNSA come from the germline V gene. The V end lost 4 bases, the J end lost 4 bases, and 14 bases lay between the germline ends. This CDR3 has 16 amino acids. CDR3 amino acids: CASSSRGGEGANVLTF. DNA of the CDR3: TGTGCCAGCAGCTCGAGGGGGGGTGAAGGGGCCAACGTCCTGACTTTC.

This clonotype was picked up a small number of times. The chain employs TRBV5-1 and TRBJ2-1, with D perhaps matching TRBD2 (5 bases). Trimming took off 2 bases at V and 6 bases at J, with 15 bases between the two ends. Germline CDR1 SGHRS, CDR2 YFSETQ. The CDR3 spans 15 residues. The CDR3 DNA sequence: TGCGCCAGCAGCTTAGGCGGAGGCTATTCCAATGAGCAGTTCTTC. Translated, it gives CASSLGGGYSNEQFF. Combining the CDR3 with reference TRBV5-1 and TRBJ2-1 gives the whole variable domain KAGVTQTPRYLIKTRGQQVTLSCSPISGHRSVSWYQQTPGQGLQFLFEYFSETQRNKGNFPGRFSGRQFSNSRSEMNVSTLELGDSALYLCASSLGGGYSNEQFFGPGTRLTVL.

In its sample, this clonotype was seen a few times. This rearrangement joins TRBV4-1 to TRBJ2-4; D remains unclear. From germline, CDR1 is MGHRA and CDR2 YSYEKL. The CDR3 runs 15 residues. The V and J ends lost 1 base and 0 bases respectively, with 7 bases between them. The chain's CDR3 is CASSQGPLAKNIQYF. The CDR3 DNA reads TGCGCCAGCAGCCAAGGGCCCCTAGCCAAAAACATTCAGTACTTC.

This clonotype was observed a few times. This rearrangement joins TRBV4-1 to TRBJ2-7; D is perhaps TRBD2 (6 bases). This CDR3 is built from 15 residues. Trimming left V 2 bases short and J 1 base short, with 12 bases between. Germline assignment: CDR1 MGHRA and CDR2 YSYEKL. The CDR3 region is CASSQFGGESYEQYF. CDR3 DNA: TGCGCCAGCAGCCAATTCGGCGGGGAGTCCTACGAGCAGTACTTC.

V is TRBV20-1 and J is TRBJ2-7; 8 bases are shared with TRBD1. The CDR3 is made up of 15 amino acids. Germline V gives CDR1 DFQATT, CDR2 SNEGSKA (reference sequence). With V trimmed by 0 bases and J by 0 bases, 4 bases remained unmatched. CDR3 protein: CSARDRGPFSYEQYF. CDR3 nucleotide sequence: TGCAGTGCTAGAGACAGGGGGCCCTTCTCCTACGAGCAGTACTTC.

This clonotype was seen more than once but under ten times. This sequence joins TRBV5-6 and TRBJ2-7; TRBD1 agrees at 9 bases. From germline, CDR1 is SGHDT and CDR2 YYEEEE. This CDR3 contains 16 residues. Unmatched junction bases numbered 14, after V lost 4 bases and J lost 6 bases. The CDR3 nucleotides are TGTGCCAGCAGCCTCTCCCCGACAGGGGGGAATGGCGAGCAGTACTTC. It codes for CASSLSPTGGNGEQYF.

This clonotype was counted between two and nine times. V is TRBV5-1 and J is TRBJ1-2; 8 bases are a match to TRBD1. CDR1 and CDR2 from the germline V gene are SGHRS and YFSETQ. The J segment lost 4 bases and the V segment lost 2 bases, leaving 7 bases of the junction unmatched. The CDR3 runs to 15 residues. CDR3: CASSFGQGFSYGYTF. CDR3 DNA sequence: TGCGCCAGCAGCTTTGGACAGGGTTTTTCCTATGGCTACACCTTC.

The J gene is TRBJ2-4, the V gene TRBV12-3 or TRBV12-4; no definite D call. The CDR3 covers 13 residues. V was pared by 1 base and J by 0 bases, with 1 base between. Here the CDR3 reads CASSLEAKNIQYF. The CDR3 bases are TGTGCCAGCAGTTTAGAAGCCAAAAACATTCAGTACTTC.

This clonotype was detected a few times. J is TRBJ2-5 and V is TRBV12-3 or TRBV12-4; 10 nucleotides align to TRBD2. The CDR3 length is 14 residues. The V and J ends lost 1 base and 8 bases, in that order; junction bases with no gene match: 4. CDR3 protein: CASSLESSGGTQYF. The CDR3, as DNA: TGTGCCAGCAGTTTAGAATCTAGCGGGGGCACCCAGTACTTC.

This clonotype was counted only a few times. CDR3 protein: CASSPIYGQGYNEQFF. Written as DNA, the CDR3 is TGTGCCAGCAGCCCCATTTACGGACAGGGCTACAATGAGCAGTTCTTC. The chain combines TRBV7-3 with TRBJ2-1; TRBD1 aligns across 8 bases. Germline CDR1 reads SGHTA; CDR2 reads FQGTGA. With 5 bases clipped from V and 3 bases from J, the junction kept 9 bases outside the gene matches. The CDR3 totals 16 residues.

With regard to this clonotype: Compared with germline, one end of the junction differs, possibly owing to a read error. This chain uses TRBV12-3 or TRBV12-4 with TRBJ2-3; 7 nucleotides match TRBD2. The CDR3 sequence is 11 residues long. The CDR3 nucleotides are TGTGCCAGCAGTATAGCGGGTACGCAGTATTTT. It is translated as CASSIAGTQYF.

This clonotype came up a few times. The CDR3 DNA reads as TGTGCCAGCAGCCAAGCCCAGTGGGGGGAGACCCAGTACTTC. Residues: CASSQAQWGETQYF. The J gene is TRBJ2-5, the V gene TRBV3-1; either TRBD1 or TRBD2 may supply D (5 bases each). V gave up 1 base and J gave up 5 bases, with 11 bases separating them. CDR3 length equals 14 residues. Germline CDR1 is LGHDT and CDR2 is YNNKEL (reference sequence).

The V call is TRBV5-1, the J call TRBJ2-7; D perhaps matches TRBD2 (6 bases). Trimming pared 7 bases from V and 0 bases from J, leaving 11 bases between. Germline V gene data show CDR1 as SGHRS and CDR2 as YFSETQ. The CDR3 is 13 amino acids. The CDR3 region has the DNA TGCGCCAGCTCCGGGGAGGTCTCCTACGAGCAGTACTTC. It translates to CASSGEVSYEQYF.

This chain links TRBV5-1 with TRBJ2-5; D is undetermined. The CDR3 totals 13 residues. Germline V gene data show CDR1 as SGHRS and CDR2 as YFSETQ. V shed 0 bases and J shed 6 bases, with 9 bases lying between them. The CDR3 region has the DNA TGCGCCAGCAGCTTGGGGGATTTCAAGACCCAGTACTTC. Translation: CASSLGDFKTQYF.

Turning to this clonotype: A much larger clonotype is one base distant, so this may be a read error. V usage is TRBV29-1 and J usage is TRBJ2-5; D not resolved. V was clipped by 4 bases and J by 1 base, with 7 bases between them. Germline V gene data show CDR1 as SQVTM and CDR2 as ANQGSEA. The CDR3 spans 12 residues. The CDR3 region is CSVGQVQETQYF. The CDR3 DNA follows: TGCAGCGTTGGGCAGGTCCAAGAGACCCAGTACTTC.